The 23 T cell receptor beta chains below come from one sample, sequenced in a study of OX40 agonist ivuxolimab in advanced cancers. The assay was immunoSEQ multiplex PCR, and TCRdb's table has in-frame clones only and misses some. Seen here are over 70,000 clones, 87% observed once, and the top ten hold about 1.5%. The source was CD4+ or CD8+ T cells sorted from blood, collected in a trial of the OX40 agonist ivuxolimab. The receptor set was obtained from an adult with an advanced solid tumor such as melanoma, head and neck, liver or kidney cancer.

CDR3 sequence reads: CASSLGLGDYEQYF. CDR3 bases: TGTGCCAGCAGCTTAGGTTTAGGGGACTACGAGCAGTACTTC. The V call is TRBV7-9, the J call TRBJ2-7; D might be TRBD1 (5 bases). The germline gives CDR1 SEHNR, CDR2 FQNEAQ (reference sequence). The V end was cut by 1 base, the J end by 3 bases, with 10 bases between. The CDR3 runs to 14 residues.

The V gene is TRBV6-6, the J gene TRBJ1-1; tentative D call: TRBD1 (5 bases). Germline assignment: CDR1 MNHNY and CDR2 SVGAGI (reference sequence). The CDR3 is 13 residues long. Trimming left V 6 bases short and J 1 base short, with 9 bases between. As DNA, the CDR3 is TGTGCCAGCAGCACCCAGGGGAACACTGAAGCTTTCTTT. Amino acid sequence: CASSTQGNTEAFF.

The V and J genes are TRBV2 and TRBJ2-3; 8 positions agree with TRBD1. V lost 6 bases to trimming and J lost 3 bases; unmatched junction nucleotides: 8. The CDR3 extends over 15 amino acids. In germline, CDR1 is SNHLY, CDR2 FYNNEI. The CDR3 nucleotides are TGTGCCAGCAGCAACCGGGACAGGACGACAGATACGCAGTATTTT. This sequence encodes CASSNRDRTTDTQYF.

Only one count was recorded for this clone. The chain uses TRBV19 and TRBJ1-5; D is possibly TRBD1 (5 bases). Trimming left V 6 bases short and J 5 bases short, with 14 bases between. The CDR3 is 14 residues long. The germline V gene has CDR1 LNHDA and CDR2 SQIVND (reference sequence). CDR3 coding DNA: TGTGCCAGTAGCCCTGGCAGGGACTATCAGCCCCAGCATTTT. It yields the protein CASSPGRDYQPQHF.

The genes are TRBV10-3 and TRBJ2-5; 7 bases fit TRBD1. CDR1 and CDR2 from the germline V gene are ENHRY and SYGVKD. The CDR3 contains 14 residues. J was trimmed by 5 bases and V by 6 bases; bases with no gene match: 9. In DNA, the CDR3 is TGTGCCATCAGAGACTCGACAGGGTCCGAGACCCAGTACTTC. This codes for CAIRDSTGSETQYF.

This chain uses TRBV7-2 with TRBJ2-7, with D uncertain. V was cut by 2 bases and J by 2 bases, with 10 bases left in between. CDR3 length: 14 residues. Germline loops: CDR1 SGHTA, CDR2 FQGNSA. The CDR3 is CASSLSLGPYEQYF. CDR3 nucleotides: TGTGCCAGCAGCTTAAGCTTAGGTCCCTACGAGCAGTACTTC.

The chain uses TRBV5-6 and TRBJ2-1, with D unclear. In germline, CDR1 is SGHDT, CDR2 YYEEEE. Trimming left V 4 bases short and J 6 bases short, with 5 bases between. The CDR3 is made up of 11 amino acids. The CDR3 sequence: CASSRSNEQFF. CDR3 sequence (DNA): TGTGCCAGCAGCAGGAGCAATGAGCAGTTCTTC.

This chain links TRBV5-1 with TRBJ1-1, with 8 bases lining up with TRBD1. The CDR3 covers 14 residues. Germline CDR1 and CDR2: SGHRS and YFSETQ. V lost 7 bases and J lost 0; bases outside the gene matches: 5. The CDR3 region has the DNA TGCGCCAGCGGCGAGACAGGGGTGAACACTGAAGCTTTCTTT. This encodes CASGETGVNTEAFF.

Only a few counts were recorded for this clone. The rearrangement links TRBV2 to TRBJ2-7; D gene ambiguous. The CDR3 consists of 14 residues. Germline lookup yields CDR1 SNHLY and CDR2 FYNNEI. Between the trimmed V and J ends, which lost 7 bases and 0 bases, there was a span of 13 bases. The CDR3 nucleotides are TGTGCCAGCAATACGGCGAGGAGCTCCTACGAGCAGTACTTC. Translation gives CASNTARSSYEQYF.

V gene TRBV21-1 combines with J gene TRBJ2-1; the table's TRBD2 call for D was not verified on the DNA. TRBV21-1 is a listed pseudogene. This CDR3 has 15 residues. CDR3 in DNA: TGTGCCAGCAGCTCGGTCCTGCGGGGGGGGAGTGAGCAGTTCTTC. Translation: CASSSVLRGGSEQFF.

The rearrangement joins TRBV7-2 to TRBJ2-3; D remains unclear. CDR1 and CDR2 (germline): SGHTA, FQGNSA. This CDR3 spans 15 amino acids. Trimming left V 5 bases short and J 2 bases short, with 14 bases between. CDR3 sequence (DNA): TGTGCCAGCAGCCTTACCCGGGTCCCCACAGATACGCAGTATTTT. The encoded protein is CASSLTRVPTDTQYF.

The genes are TRBV10-3 and TRBJ1-2; D is uncertain. The length of the CDR3 is 12 residues. The V end was cut by 2 bases, the J end by 13 bases, with 14 bases between. Per the germline V gene, CDR1 is ENHRY and CDR2 is SYGVKD. CDR3 sequence (DNA): TGTGCCATCAGTGAGCCGCAGGTGCCTGTCACCTTC. The encoded protein is CAISEPQVPVTF.

The V and J genes are TRBV23-1 and TRBJ2-4, with TRBD2 as a possible D gene (6 bases). TRBV23-1 is identified as an open reading frame with a role that is uncertain. The CDR3 totals 17 residues. V was pared by 2 bases and J by 0 bases, with 14 bases between. The CDR3 DNA reads as TGCGCCAGCAGTCAAGGAGGGTCGGATCTAGCCAAAAACATTCAGTACTTC. Amino acid sequence: CASSQGGSDLAKNIQYF.

V usage is TRBV19 and J usage is TRBJ1-2; D unclear. From germline, CDR1 is LNHDA and CDR2 SQIVND (reference sequence). V lost 9 bases to trimming and J lost 3 bases, with 8 bases between them. The CDR3 totals 11 residues. The CDR3 coding sequence is TGTGCCAGCCACCGGGACTATGGCTACACCTTC. Its translation: CASHRDYGYTF.

The chain combines TRBV5-1 with TRBJ2-3, with D possibly matching TRBD2 (5 bases). The germline V gene encodes CDR1 SGHRS and CDR2 YFSETQ. The CDR3 is 15 amino acids. Trimming took off 6 bases at V and 0 bases at J, with 14 bases between the two ends. The CDR3 sequence: CASTPMSGSTDTQYF. The CDR3 DNA sequence: TGCGCCAGCACCCCCATGTCGGGGAGCACAGATACGCAGTATTTT.

This clone showed up just once. This chain links TRBV30 with TRBJ1-1, with D tentatively TRBD1 (6 bases). The germline gives CDR1 GTSNPN, CDR2 SVGIG (reference sequence). The CDR3 is 15 amino acids. Trimming stripped 3 bases from V and 4 bases from J, with 18 bases between. The CDR3 is CAWRPTGWATTEAFF. The CDR3 DNA sequence: TGTGCCTGGAGACCCACAGGGTGGGCGACCACTGAAGCTTTCTTT.

V and J are TRBV10-1 and TRBJ2-5; 13 bases are shared with TRBD2. This CDR3 region has 17 residues. J was trimmed by 2 bases and V by 3 bases; bases with no gene match: 6. Germline V lookup: CDR1 WNHNN, CDR2 SYGVQD (reference sequence). The chain's CDR3 is CASSDGWGLAGQETQYF. The DNA of the CDR3 is TGCGCCAGCAGTGACGGCTGGGGACTAGCGGGGCAAGAGACCCAGTACTTC.

Here the CDR3 reads CSVDSGEGYRETQYF. For the CDR3, the DNA is TGCAGCGTTGACTCAGGAGAGGGCTATAGGGAGACCCAGTACTTC. The chain is built from TRBV29-1 and TRBJ2-5; the D gene is possibly TRBD2 (5 bases). V lost 3 bases and J lost 5, with 19 bases in between. CDR3 length equals 15 residues. CDR1 is SQVTM and CDR2 is ANQGSEA in the germline V gene. The full variable domain, rest sourced from reference TRBV29-1 and TRBJ2-5, is SAVISQKPSRDICQRGTSLTIQCQVDSQVTMMFWYRQQPGQSLTLIATANQGSEATYESGFVIDKFPISRPNLTFSTLTVSNMSPEDSSIYLCSVDSGEGYRETQYFGPGTRLLVL.

The rearrangement links TRBV29-1 to TRBJ2-7, with no clear D. The germline gives CDR1 SQVTM, CDR2 ANQGSEA. V shed 2 bases and J shed 0 bases, with 5 bases lying between them. The CDR3 contains 12 residues. The CDR3: CSVETISYEQYF. The CDR3 DNA follows: TGCAGCGTTGAAACAATCTCCTACGAGCAGTACTTC.

J is TRBJ2-7 and V is TRBV19, with a tentative D call TRBD2 (7 bases). CDR3 size: 14 residues. Per germline, CDR1 LNHDA and CDR2 SQIVND (reference sequence). The V gene lost 5 bases and the J gene lost 4 bases, with 15 bases spanning the gap. DNA of the CDR3: TGTGCCAGTAGTCTACAGGGAGGGGGTTACGAGCAGTACTTC. It codes for CASSLQGGGYEQYF.

V and J are TRBV11-1 and TRBJ2-4, with D possibly being TRBD2 (6 bases). Germline CDR1 is SGHAT and CDR2 is FQDESV (reference sequence). Trimming shortened V by 0 bases and J by 4 bases, and 7 bases separated the two germline ends. The CDR3 length is 14 residues. The CDR3 bases are TGTGCCAGCAGCTTAGCTGGGGGGAAAAACATTCAGTACTTC. Translation: CASSLAGGKNIQYF.

This rearrangement joins TRBV9 to TRBJ2-7; 10 positions match TRBD1. V shed 0 bases, J shed 2 bases, and the junction held 14 bases outside the gene matches. CDR1 and CDR2 from the germline V gene are SGDLS and YYNGEE. The CDR3 runs 19 residues. The CDR3, as DNA: TGTGCCAGCAGCGTAGGGACAGGGGGATCAAATTCGATGACCTACGAGCAGTACTTC. Its protein is CASSVGTGGSNSMTYEQYF. The whole variable domain, filled in from reference TRBV9 and TRBJ2-7, reads DSGVTQTPKHLITATGQRVTLRCSPRSGDLSVYWYQQSLDQGLQFLIQYYNGEERAKGNILERFSAQQFPDLHSELNLSSLELGDSALYFCASSVGTGGSNSMTYEQYFGPGTRLTVT.

The V gene is TRBV11-1, the J gene TRBJ2-3; weak D call: TRBD2 (5 bases). CDR1 and CDR2 (germline): SGHAT, FQDESV (reference sequence). V was shortened by 5 bases and J by 7 bases, with 13 bases between the two germline ends. This CDR3 contains 13 residues. CDR3 DNA: TGTGCCAGCAGCCCCGGGGAAGGTTATACGCAGTATTTT. Translating it yields CASSPGEGYTQYF.